This TCR beta chain came from a study of blood T cell repertoires in COVID-19. The method was immunoSEQ multiplex PCR; TCRdb's version includes in-frame clones alone and lacks a portion of them. Of almost 200,000 clones listed, roughly 90% are singletons. This clone was recorded only once. V dropped 4 bases and J dropped 5; count of bases not matched to a gene: 16. CDR3 length: 18 residues. CDR1 is SGHNT, CDR2 YYREEE, per germline (reference sequence). This chain connects TRBV5-4 to TRBJ2-3; TRBD2 matches at 10 bases. Sequences were obtained from peripheral blood. The TCR originated in a woman in her seventies with acute or convalescent COVID-19. The CDR3 loop reads CASSQDPLLAGLGDTQYF. The DNA for the CDR3 is TGTGCCAGCAGCCAAGATCCCTTACTAGCGGGGCTGGGAGATACGCAGTATTTT.